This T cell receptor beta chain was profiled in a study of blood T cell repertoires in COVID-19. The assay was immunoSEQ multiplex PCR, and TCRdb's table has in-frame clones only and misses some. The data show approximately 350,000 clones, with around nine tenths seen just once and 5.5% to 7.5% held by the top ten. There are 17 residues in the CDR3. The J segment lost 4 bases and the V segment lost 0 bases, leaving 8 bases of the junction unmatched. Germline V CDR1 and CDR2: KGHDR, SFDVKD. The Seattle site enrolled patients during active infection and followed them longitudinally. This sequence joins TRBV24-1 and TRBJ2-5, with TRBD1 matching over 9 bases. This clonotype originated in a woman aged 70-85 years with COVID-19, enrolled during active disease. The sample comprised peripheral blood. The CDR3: CATSDLQGQGGLETQYF. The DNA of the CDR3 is TGTGCCACCAGTGATTTGCAGGGACAGGGTGGTTTAGAGACCCAGTACTTC.